This T cell receptor beta chain comes out of a study of blood T cell repertoires in COVID-19. Some clones are missing from TCRdb's copy, which holds only in-frame ones; the method was immunoSEQ multiplex PCR. The data contain more than 200,000 clones, around 86% of them singletons. Trimming took 1 base from V and 0 from J, leaving 21 bases between them. Per the germline V gene, CDR1 is KGHSH and CDR2 is LQKENI. This CDR3 has 20 amino acids. The source of this sequence is a woman aged 55-69 years with COVID-19, enrolled during active disease. Sequencing was done on a sample of peripheral blood. The chain couples TRBV18 to TRBJ1-4; D possibly corresponds to TRBD1 (5 bases). The CDR3: CASSPRGAGQGSATNEKLFF. The CDR3 DNA reads as TGTGCCAGCTCACCACGGGGCGCGGGGCAGGGCTCTGCAACTAATGAAAAACTGTTTTTT.